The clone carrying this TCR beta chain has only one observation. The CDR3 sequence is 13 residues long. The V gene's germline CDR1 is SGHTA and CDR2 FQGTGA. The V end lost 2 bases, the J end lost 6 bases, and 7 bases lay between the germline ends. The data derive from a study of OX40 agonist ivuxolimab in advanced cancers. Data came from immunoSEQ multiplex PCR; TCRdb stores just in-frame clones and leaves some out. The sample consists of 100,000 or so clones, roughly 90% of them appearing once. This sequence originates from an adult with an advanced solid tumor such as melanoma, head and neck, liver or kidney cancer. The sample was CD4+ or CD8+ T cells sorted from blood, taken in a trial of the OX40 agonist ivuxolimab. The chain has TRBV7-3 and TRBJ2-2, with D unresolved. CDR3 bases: TGTGCCAGCAGCTTAGGGGTACCCGGGGAGCTGTTTTTT. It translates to CASSLGVPGELFF. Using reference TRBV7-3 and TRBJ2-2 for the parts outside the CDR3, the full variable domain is GAGVSQTPSNKVTEKGKYVELRCDPISGHTALYWYRQSLGQGPEFLIYFQGTGAADDSGLPNDRFFAVRPEGSVSTLKIQRTERGDSAVYLCASSLGVPGELFFGEGSRLTVL.